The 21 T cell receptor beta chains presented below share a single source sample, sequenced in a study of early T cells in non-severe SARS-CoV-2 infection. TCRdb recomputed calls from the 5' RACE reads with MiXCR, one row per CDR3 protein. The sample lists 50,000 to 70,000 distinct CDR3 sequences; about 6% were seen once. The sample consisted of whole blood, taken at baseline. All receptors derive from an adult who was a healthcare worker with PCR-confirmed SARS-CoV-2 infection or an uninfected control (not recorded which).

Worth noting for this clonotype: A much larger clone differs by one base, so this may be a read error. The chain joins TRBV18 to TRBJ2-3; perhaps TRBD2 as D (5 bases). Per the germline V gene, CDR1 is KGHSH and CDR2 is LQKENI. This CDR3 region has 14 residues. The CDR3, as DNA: TGTGCCTGCTCACCAAAAAGGGAGACAGATACGCAGTATTTT. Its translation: CACSPKRETDTQYF.

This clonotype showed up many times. The CDR3 nucleotides read TGTGCCAGCAGCTCGAGAACCTACGAGCAGTACTTC. This sequence encodes CASSSRTYEQYF. The chain uses TRBV7-8 and TRBJ2-7, with no clear D. Trimming took 4 bases from V and 2 from J, leaving 6 bases between them. Germline-derived CDR1 and CDR2 are SGHVS and FQNEAQ. The CDR3 has 12 amino acids.

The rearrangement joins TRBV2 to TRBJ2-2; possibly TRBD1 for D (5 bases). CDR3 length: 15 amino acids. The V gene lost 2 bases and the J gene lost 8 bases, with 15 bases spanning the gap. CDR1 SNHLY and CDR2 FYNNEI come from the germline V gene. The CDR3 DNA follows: TGTGCCAGCAGTGAAACGGTCTCCAGGGCGGGGGAGCTGTTTTTT. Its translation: CASSETVSRAGELFF.

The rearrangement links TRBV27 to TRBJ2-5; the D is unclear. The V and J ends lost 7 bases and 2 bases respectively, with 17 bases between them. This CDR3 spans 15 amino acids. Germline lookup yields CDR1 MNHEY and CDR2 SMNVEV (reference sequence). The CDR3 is CASKTWVERQETQYF. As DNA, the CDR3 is TGTGCCAGCAAAACATGGGTGGAGAGGCAAGAGACCCAGTACTTC.

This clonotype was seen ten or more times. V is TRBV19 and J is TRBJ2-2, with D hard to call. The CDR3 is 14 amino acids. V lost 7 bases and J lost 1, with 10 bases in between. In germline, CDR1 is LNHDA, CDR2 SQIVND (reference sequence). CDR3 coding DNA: TGTGCCAGTATAAGCGTCGTGAACACCGGGGAGCTGTTTTTT. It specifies CASISVVNTGELFF.

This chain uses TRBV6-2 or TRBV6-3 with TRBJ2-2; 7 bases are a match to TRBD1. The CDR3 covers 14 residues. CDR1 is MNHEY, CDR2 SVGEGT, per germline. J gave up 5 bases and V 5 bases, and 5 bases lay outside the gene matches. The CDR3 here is CASSVTGETGELFF. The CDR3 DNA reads TGTGCCAGCAGTGTAACAGGGGAGACCGGGGAGCTGTTTTTT.

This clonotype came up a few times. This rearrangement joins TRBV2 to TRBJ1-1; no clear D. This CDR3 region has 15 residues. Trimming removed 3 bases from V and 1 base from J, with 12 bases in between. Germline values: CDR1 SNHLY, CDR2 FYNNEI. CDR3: CASSDAELPNTEAFF. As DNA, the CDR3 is TGTGCCAGCAGTGATGCTGAACTCCCGAACACTGAAGCTTTCTTT.

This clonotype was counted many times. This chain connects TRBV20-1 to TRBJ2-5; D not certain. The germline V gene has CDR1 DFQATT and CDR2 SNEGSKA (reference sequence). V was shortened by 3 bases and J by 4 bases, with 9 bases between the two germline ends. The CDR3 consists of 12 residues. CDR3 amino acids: CSASDIPETQYF. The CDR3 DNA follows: TGCAGTGCTAGCGACATCCCAGAGACCCAGTACTTC.

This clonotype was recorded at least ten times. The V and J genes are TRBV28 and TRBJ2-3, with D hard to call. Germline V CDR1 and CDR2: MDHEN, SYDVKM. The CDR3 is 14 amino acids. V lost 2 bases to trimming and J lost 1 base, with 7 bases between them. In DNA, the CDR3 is TGTGCCAGCAGTTTAAGGAGTGGCACAGATACGCAGTATTTT. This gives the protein CASSLRSGTDTQYF.

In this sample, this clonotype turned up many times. In DNA, the CDR3 is TGCAGTGCTAGAGGGACACGGGGAGAGGAGCAGTACTTC. Protein sequence: CSARGTRGEEQYF. The chain combines TRBV20-1 with TRBJ2-7, with D possibly being TRBD1 or TRBD2 (5 bases each). Germline lookup yields CDR1 DFQATT and CDR2 SNEGSKA (reference sequence). The CDR3 contains 13 residues. V lost 1 base to trimming and J lost 7 bases, with 14 bases between them.

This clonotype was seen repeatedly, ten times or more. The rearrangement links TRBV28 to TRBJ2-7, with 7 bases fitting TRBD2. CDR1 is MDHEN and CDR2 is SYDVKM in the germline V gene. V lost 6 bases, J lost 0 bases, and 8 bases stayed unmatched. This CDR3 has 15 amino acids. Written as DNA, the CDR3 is TGTGCCAGCAGCCGATCAGCGGGGTACTCCTACGAGCAGTACTTC. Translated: CASSRSAGYSYEQYF.

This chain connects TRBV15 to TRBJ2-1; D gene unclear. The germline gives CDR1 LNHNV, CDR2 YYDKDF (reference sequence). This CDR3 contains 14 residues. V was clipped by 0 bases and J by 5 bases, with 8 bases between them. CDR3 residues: CATSREFWNNEQFF. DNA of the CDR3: TGTGCCACCAGCAGAGAGTTCTGGAACAATGAGCAGTTCTTC. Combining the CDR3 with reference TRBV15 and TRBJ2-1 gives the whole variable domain DAMVIQNPRYQVTQFGKPVTLSCSQTLNHNVMYWYQQKSSQAPKLLFHYYDKDFNNEADTPDNFQSRRPNTSFCFLDIRSPGLGDTAMYLCATSREFWNNEQFFGPGTRLTVL.

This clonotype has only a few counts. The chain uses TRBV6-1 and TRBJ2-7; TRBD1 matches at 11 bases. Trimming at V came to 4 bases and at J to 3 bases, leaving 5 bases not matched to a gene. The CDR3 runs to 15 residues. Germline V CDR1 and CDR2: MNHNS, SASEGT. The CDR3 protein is CASSAGQGELYEQYF. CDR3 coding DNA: TGTGCCAGCAGTGCGGGACAGGGGGAGCTCTACGAGCAGTACTTC.

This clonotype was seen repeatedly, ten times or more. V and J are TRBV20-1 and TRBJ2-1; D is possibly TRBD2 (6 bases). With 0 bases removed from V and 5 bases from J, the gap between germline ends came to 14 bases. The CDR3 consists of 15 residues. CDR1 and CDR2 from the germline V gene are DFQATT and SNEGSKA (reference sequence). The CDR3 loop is CSARDARGDDNEQFF. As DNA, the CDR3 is TGCAGTGCTAGAGATGCTCGCGGGGACGACAATGAGCAGTTCTTC.

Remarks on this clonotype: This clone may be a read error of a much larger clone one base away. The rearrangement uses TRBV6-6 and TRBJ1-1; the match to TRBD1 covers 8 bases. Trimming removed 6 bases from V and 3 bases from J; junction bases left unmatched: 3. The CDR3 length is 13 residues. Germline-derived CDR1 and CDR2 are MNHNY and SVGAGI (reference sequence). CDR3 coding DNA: TGTGCCAGCAGGACACAGGGGGACACTGAAGCTTTCTTT. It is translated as CASRTQGDTEAFF.

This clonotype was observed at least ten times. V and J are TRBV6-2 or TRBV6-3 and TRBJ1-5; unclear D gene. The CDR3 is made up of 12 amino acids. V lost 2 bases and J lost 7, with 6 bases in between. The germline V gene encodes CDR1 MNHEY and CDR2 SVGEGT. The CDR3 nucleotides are TGTGCCAGCAGTTACGTGCCCCAGCCCCAGCATTTT. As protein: CASSYVPQPQHF.

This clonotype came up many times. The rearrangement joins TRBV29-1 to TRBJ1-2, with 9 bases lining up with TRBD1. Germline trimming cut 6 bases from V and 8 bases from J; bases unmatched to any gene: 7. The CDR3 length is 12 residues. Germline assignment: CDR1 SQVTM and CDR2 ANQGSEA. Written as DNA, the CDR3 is TGCAGCGTGGTACAGGGGGCTGAAGGCTACACCTTC. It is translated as CSVVQGAEGYTF.

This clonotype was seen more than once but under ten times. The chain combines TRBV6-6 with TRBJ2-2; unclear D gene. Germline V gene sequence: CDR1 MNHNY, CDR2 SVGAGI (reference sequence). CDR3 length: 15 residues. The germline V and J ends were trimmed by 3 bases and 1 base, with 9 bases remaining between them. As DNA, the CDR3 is TGTGCCAGCAGTTATACTGACTTGAACACCGGGGAGCTGTTTTTT. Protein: CASSYTDLNTGELFF.

CDR3 residues: CAISSGSQNNEQFF. The DNA for the CDR3 is TGTGCCATCAGCTCCGGATCACAGAACAATGAGCAGTTCTTC. This sequence joins TRBV10-3 and TRBJ2-1, with D hard to call. The V and J ends lost 6 bases and 5 bases respectively, with 14 bases between them. From germline, CDR1 is ENHRY and CDR2 SYGVKD. The CDR3 totals 14 residues.

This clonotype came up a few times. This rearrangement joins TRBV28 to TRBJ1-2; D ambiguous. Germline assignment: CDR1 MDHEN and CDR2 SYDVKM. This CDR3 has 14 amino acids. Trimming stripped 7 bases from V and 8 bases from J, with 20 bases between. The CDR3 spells CASTPGGVRGGYTF. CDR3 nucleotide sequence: TGTGCCAGCACCCCCGGCGGGGTGCGAGGAGGCTACACCTTC.

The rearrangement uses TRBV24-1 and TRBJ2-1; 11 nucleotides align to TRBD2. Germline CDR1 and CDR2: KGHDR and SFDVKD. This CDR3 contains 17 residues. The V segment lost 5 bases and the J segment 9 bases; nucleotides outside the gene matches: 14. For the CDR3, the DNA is TGTGCCACCAGTGCCGCCCCCTTCGGGCTAGCGGGAGGTGAGCAGTTCTTC. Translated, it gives CATSAAPFGLAGGEQFF.